What follows are 31 T cell receptor beta chains derived from one specimen sequenced in a study of blood T cell repertoires in COVID-19. The assay was immunoSEQ multiplex PCR, and TCRdb's table has in-frame clones only and misses some. The table includes about 250,000 clones, roughly 80% detected once. The specimen sequenced was peripheral blood. These receptors were collected from a man of 80 years or more with acute or convalescent COVID-19.

The chain couples TRBV7-7 to TRBJ1-1; no clear D. The germline V and J ends were trimmed by 6 bases and 0 bases, with 26 bases remaining between them. CDR1 is SSHAT and CDR2 is FNYEAQ in the germline V gene (reference sequence). The CDR3 is 19 residues long. The CDR3 DNA reads TGTGCCAGCAGTCCACATATCGCGGTCCTACCTTATGTGAACACTGAAGCTTTCTTT. This encodes CASSPHIAVLPYVNTEAFF. The full variable domain, rest sourced from reference TRBV7-7 and TRBJ1-1, is GAGVSQSPRYKVTKRGQDVTLRCDPISSHATLYWYQQALGQGPEFLTYFNYEAQPDKSGLPSDRFSAERPEGSISTLTIQRTEQRDSAMYRCASSPHIAVLPYVNTEAFFGQGTRLTVV.

Regarding this clone: The same CDR3 can be traced to other DNA sequences in this sample. The chain couples TRBV5-5 to TRBJ1-6; D gene ambiguous. CDR3 length: 16 amino acids. Between the trimmed V and J ends, which lost 4 bases and 4 bases, there was a span of 15 bases. The germline V gene encodes CDR1 SGHKS and CDR2 YYEKEE (reference sequence). CDR3 amino acids: CASSLGGYGYNSPLHF. For the CDR3, the DNA is TGTGCCAGCAGCCTGGGAGGGTACGGGTATAATTCACCCCTCCACTTT.

The CDR3 DNA is TGTGCCAGCAGCTCCGCCCGGGACAGGGCGATCTCCTACGAGCAGTACTTC. Its protein is CASSSARDRAISYEQYF. The gene calls are TRBV7-2 and TRBJ2-7, with 9 bases lining up with TRBD1. J was trimmed by 0 bases and V by 4 bases; bases with no gene match: 10. The CDR3 length is 17 residues. Germline values: CDR1 SGHTA, CDR2 FQGNSA. Together with reference TRBV7-2 and TRBJ2-7, the CDR3 gives the full variable domain: GAGVSQSPSNKVTEKGKDVELRCDPISGHTALYWYRQSLGQGLEFLIYFQGNSAPDKSGLPSDRFSAERTGGSVSTLTIQRTQQEDSAVYLCASSSARDRAISYEQYFGPGTRLTVT.

The gene calls are TRBV3-1 (or the pseudogene TRBV3-2) and TRBJ1-5; no clear D. Per the germline V gene, CDR1 is LGHDT and CDR2 is YNNKEL (reference sequence). The CDR3 runs to 15 residues. V was shortened by 0 bases and J by 3 bases, with 9 bases between the two germline ends. The CDR3 reads CASSQDRRDNQPQHF. The CDR3 DNA sequence: TGTGCCAGCAGCCAAGATAGGCGGGACAATCAGCCCCAGCATTTT.

The rearrangement uses TRBV6-1 and TRBJ2-7; TRBD1 aligns across 8 bases. Germline CDR1 reads MNHNS; CDR2 reads SASEGT. The trim removed 2 bases at V and 0 bases at J, leaving 3 bases unmatched. The CDR3 spans 15 residues. The chain's CDR3 is CASSERTGSSYEQYF. CDR3 DNA: TGTGCCAGCAGTGAACGGACAGGGAGCTCCTACGAGCAGTACTTC.

The J gene is TRBJ1-5, the V gene TRBV6-4; TRBD1 agrees at 8 bases. The CDR3 loop spans 14 amino acids. Germline V gene data show CDR1 as MRHNA and CDR2 as SNTAGT. V lost 8 bases, J lost 5 bases, and 8 bases stayed unmatched. The CDR3 is CASSSRGRHQPQHF. Written as DNA, the CDR3 is TGTGCCAGCTCGTCCAGGGGGCGCCATCAGCCCCAGCATTTT.

J is TRBJ1-4 and V is TRBV21-1. TRBV21-1 is labeled a pseudogene. CDR3 length: 14 residues. In DNA form, the CDR3 reads TGTGCCAGCAGCATACCCGGGAGGAGGGAAAAACTGTTTTTT. Its protein is CASSIPGRREKLFF.

The V and J genes are TRBV5-4 and TRBJ2-5, with D perhaps TRBD1 (5 bases). Germline loops: CDR1 SGHNT, CDR2 YYREEE (reference sequence). The CDR3 covers 16 residues. V lost 0 bases, J lost 7 bases, and 19 bases lay in between. The CDR3 spells CASSLDLTGGSGTQYF. The DNA of the CDR3 is TGTGCCAGCAGCTTGGATTTAACAGGCGGCTCGGGGACCCAGTACTTC.

This clone was seen just once. The chain uses TRBV5-1 and TRBJ2-1, with D unclear. V was clipped by 2 bases and J by 3 bases, with 9 bases between them. The CDR3 has 14 amino acids. Per the germline V gene, CDR1 is SGHRS and CDR2 is YFSETQ. The CDR3 nucleotides read TGCGCCAGCAGCTTTGGTCAGGACTACAATGAGCAGTTCTTC. Its translation is CASSFGQDYNEQFF.

This chain joins TRBV9 and TRBJ2-1; 9 bases map to TRBD2. J was trimmed by 8 bases and V by 4 bases; bases with no gene match: 13. The V gene's germline CDR1 is SGDLS and CDR2 YYNGEE. CDR3 size: 16 residues. The CDR3: CASSPQGSGGFYEQFF. CDR3 sequence (DNA): TGTGCCAGCAGCCCTCAGGGTAGCGGGGGATTCTATGAGCAGTTCTTC.

The rearrangement joins TRBV5-4 to TRBJ1-5, with D perhaps matching TRBD1 (5 bases). The V end was cut by 0 bases, the J end by 4 bases, with 8 bases between. Per the germline V gene, CDR1 is SGHNT and CDR2 is YYREEE (reference sequence). The CDR3 covers 14 residues. The CDR3: CASSLGGGNQPQHF. The CDR3 region has the DNA TGTGCCAGCAGCTTGGGGGGGGGTAATCAGCCCCAGCATTTT.

This rearrangement joins TRBV7-9 to TRBJ2-6; 9 nucleotides align to TRBD1. Germline V gene lookup returns CDR1 SEHNR and CDR2 FQNEAQ (reference sequence). The J segment lost 1 base and the V segment lost 3 bases, leaving 10 bases of the junction unmatched. This CDR3 contains 19 residues. The chain's CDR3 is CASSLSLGTGLSGANVLTF. The CDR3 region has the DNA TGTGCCAGCAGCTTGTCCCTCGGGACAGGGCTGTCTGGGGCCAACGTCCTGACTTTC. The full variable domain, in which reference TRBV7-9 and TRBJ2-6 provide the parts outside the CDR3, is DTGVSQNPRHKITKRGQNVTFRCDPISEHNRLYWYRQTLGQGPEFLTYFQNEAQLEKSRLLSDRFSAERPKGSFSTLEIQRTEQGDSAMYLCASSLSLGTGLSGANVLTFGAGSRLTVL.

The rearrangement joins TRBV2 to TRBJ2-7; TRBD1 matches 11 bases. This CDR3 has 14 amino acids. Germline CDR1 is SNHLY and CDR2 is FYNNEI. V lost 5 bases to trimming and J lost 7 bases; unmatched junction nucleotides: 7. CDR3 sequence reads: CASSIGQGAREQYF. CDR3 nucleotides: TGTGCCAGCAGTATCGGACAGGGGGCGCGAGAGCAGTACTTC.

The CDR3 loop reads CASRLAGGNIQYF. CDR3 DNA: TGTGCCAGCAGATTAGCGGGGGGGAACATTCAGTACTTC. The chain uses TRBV25-1 and TRBJ2-4, with 11 bases that match TRBD2. The CDR3 is 13 residues long. V was pared by 6 bases and J by 7 bases, with 2 bases of the junction left unmatched. Looked up from germline, CDR1 is MGHDK and CDR2 is SYGVNS.

This rearrangement joins TRBV29-1 to TRBJ2-1; tentative D call: TRBD1 (6 bases). The germline V and J ends were trimmed by 4 bases and 5 bases, with 15 bases remaining between them. The CDR3 length is 14 residues. Germline loops: CDR1 SQVTM, CDR2 ANQGSEA. The CDR3 nucleotides are TGCAGCGTTGTTGCAGGGGCCCTAAACAATGAGCAGTTCTTC. Its protein is CSVVAGALNNEQFF.

J is TRBJ2-2 and V is TRBV29-1; D call uncertain. Deletions cut 7 bases from V and 3 bases from J, with 6 bases between. CDR1 is SQVTM, CDR2 ANQGSEA, per germline. The CDR3 length is 11 residues. In DNA, the CDR3 is TGCAGCGGGAGTTACACCGGGGAGCTGTTTTTT. It specifies CSGSYTGELFF.

This clone was recorded a few times. The chain uses TRBV4-2 and TRBJ2-7; no clear D gene. Trimming stripped 0 bases from V and 1 base from J, with 10 bases between. The CDR3 is 15 residues long. The germline V gene has CDR1 LGHNA and CDR2 YNFKEQ. CDR3 sequence reads: CASSQDRHPSYEQYF. The CDR3 nucleotides read TGTGCCAGCAGCCAAGATAGACATCCTTCCTACGAGCAGTACTTC.

The gene calls are TRBV5-1 and TRBJ2-7; 7 nucleotides line up with TRBD1. Germline V gene data show CDR1 as SGHRS and CDR2 as YFSETQ. The CDR3 length is 15 residues. The junction had 14 bases not matched to a gene; V was cut back by 4 bases and J by 7 bases. CDR3 loop: CASSVGPGQAREQYF. CDR3 in DNA: TGCGCCAGCAGCGTTGGACCAGGACAGGCCAGGGAGCAGTACTTC.

The V call is TRBV18, the J call TRBJ2-7; 8 bases are a match to TRBD1. The germline V gene has CDR1 KGHSH and CDR2 LQKENI. CDR3 length equals 11 residues. Trimming cost V 8 bases and J 5 bases; bases outside gene matches: 2. CDR3 sequence (DNA): TGTGCCAGCCACAGGGGGAACGAGCAGTACTTC. Protein: CASHRGNEQYF.

This clone was seen just once. This chain links TRBV19 with TRBJ2-1; 7 bases are a match to TRBD2. Germline CDR1 reads LNHDA; CDR2 reads SQIVND (reference sequence). The CDR3 is 16 residues long. Germline trimming cut 5 bases from V and 5 bases from J; bases unmatched to any gene: 12. DNA for the CDR3: TGTGCCAGTAGTGGCGTATGGGGGAGGGCCGACAATGAGCAGTTCTTC. Translation: CASSGVWGRADNEQFF.

V gene TRBV28 combines with J gene TRBJ1-6; D is uncertain. The CDR3 runs to 14 residues. Looked up from germline, CDR1 is MDHEN and CDR2 is SYDVKM. V was clipped by 7 bases and J by 12 bases, with 19 bases between them. In DNA form, the CDR3 reads TGTGCCAGCAATACGGACTACGTGGGCAAACCCCTCCACTTT. Amino acid sequence: CASNTDYVGKPLHF.

The CDR3 nucleotides read TGCGCCAGCAGTGGACGGGACAGGGAAACTAATTCACCCCTCCACTTT. Translating gives CASSGRDRETNSPLHF. The chain employs TRBV10-2 and TRBJ1-6, with 9 bases lining up with TRBD1. Losses at the gene ends were 4 bases for V and 6 bases for J; bases not matched to a gene: 7. CDR1 is WSHSY and CDR2 is SAAADI in the germline V gene. The CDR3 covers 16 residues.

This clone was seen only a few times. This sequence joins TRBV19 and TRBJ2-3, with 11 bases matching TRBD2. After removal of 4 bases from V and 5 bases from J, the junction contained 5 bases not matched to a gene. This CDR3 is 15 amino acids long. Germline V CDR1 and CDR2: LNHDA, SQIVND (reference sequence). The CDR3 DNA follows: TGTGCCAGTAGTACACTAGCGGGGGTTGGAGATACGCAGTATTTT. Its translation: CASSTLAGVGDTQYF.

Written as DNA, the CDR3 is TGTGCCAGCACGCTCAACAGGGGGCCCCTCGGTCAGCCCCAGCATTTT. Protein: CASTLNRGPLGQPQHF. The chain carries TRBV28 and TRBJ1-5, with 9 bases identical to TRBD1. The CDR3 sequence is 16 residues long. V was clipped by 7 bases and J by 6 bases; unmatched bases: 13. CDR1 MDHEN and CDR2 SYDVKM come from the germline V gene.

The chain has TRBV19 and TRBJ2-3; 7 bases are a match to TRBD1. Germline values: CDR1 LNHDA, CDR2 SQIVND (reference sequence). The CDR3 has 15 amino acids. The trim removed 6 bases at V and 2 bases at J, leaving 8 bases unmatched. The CDR3 sequence is CASRDRSKSTDTQYF. In DNA, the CDR3 is TGTGCCAGTAGGGACAGGTCTAAGTCCACAGATACGCAGTATTTT. Drawing the rest from reference TRBV19 and TRBJ2-3, the complete variable domain is DGGITQSPKYLFRKEGQNVTLSCEQNLNHDAMYWYRQDPGQGLRLIYYSQIVNDFQKGDIAEGYSVSREKKESFPLTVTSAQKNPTAFYLCASRDRSKSTDTQYFGPGTRLTVL.

This clone was seen more than once but under ten times. CDR3 nucleotides: TGTGCCACCAGTGACAGCGGACTGAATTTCTATGGCTACACCTTC. Residues: CATSDSGLNFYGYTF. The genes are TRBV24-1 and TRBJ1-2; D ambiguous. This CDR3 comprises 15 residues. Germline CDR1 reads KGHDR; CDR2 reads SFDVKD. V lost 4 bases and J 4 bases, leaving 15 bases between the germline ends.

The chain carries TRBV6-6 and TRBJ2-2, with D perhaps matching TRBD1 (6 bases). CDR1 and CDR2 from the germline V gene are MNHNY and SVGAGI (reference sequence). Between the trimmed V and J ends, which lost 0 bases and 5 bases, there was a span of 10 bases. The CDR3 contains 15 residues. The chain's CDR3 is CASSYSGQGTGELFF. In DNA form, the CDR3 reads TGTGCCAGCAGTTACTCGGGGCAGGGGACCGGGGAGCTGTTTTTT.

V gene TRBV15 combines with J gene TRBJ2-7; TRBD2 might be the D (6 bases). V lost 1 base and J lost 3, with 10 bases in between. Germline-derived CDR1 and CDR2 are LNHNV and YYDKDF (reference sequence). CDR3 length: 14 residues. CDR3 residues: CATSRGGGYYEQYF. Written as DNA, the CDR3 is TGTGCCACCAGCAGAGGGGGAGGCTACTACGAGCAGTACTTC.

The V gene is TRBV2, the J gene TRBJ2-7; weak D call: TRBD2 (6 bases). The ends were cut back, 5 bases at V and 2 bases at J, with 13 bases in the middle. This CDR3 spans 14 amino acids. Germline V lookup: CDR1 SNHLY, CDR2 FYNNEI. CDR3 DNA: TGTGCCAGCAGTTCAGGAGGGCCAACCTACGAGCAGTACTTC. Translating gives CASSSGGPTYEQYF.

The chain uses TRBV5-1 and TRBJ2-7, with 7 bases fitting TRBD1. V lost 3 bases, J lost 4 bases, and 10 bases stayed unmatched. CDR1 SGHRS and CDR2 YFSETQ come from the germline V gene. The CDR3 is made up of 15 amino acids. The CDR3 is CASSSSGQDAYEQYF. Written as DNA, the CDR3 is TGCGCCAGCAGCTCATCTGGACAGGATGCATACGAGCAGTACTTC.

For the CDR3, the DNA is TGTGCCAGCAGCTTCTCCCCAGGGGAGGGGAAACTGTTTTTT. The encoded protein is CASSFSPGEGKLFF. The genes are TRBV5-5 and TRBJ1-4; a weak D match, TRBD1 (6 bases). Trimming removed 2 bases from V and 11 bases from J, with 16 bases in between. Germline values: CDR1 SGHKS, CDR2 YYEKEE (reference sequence). The CDR3 is 14 residues long.